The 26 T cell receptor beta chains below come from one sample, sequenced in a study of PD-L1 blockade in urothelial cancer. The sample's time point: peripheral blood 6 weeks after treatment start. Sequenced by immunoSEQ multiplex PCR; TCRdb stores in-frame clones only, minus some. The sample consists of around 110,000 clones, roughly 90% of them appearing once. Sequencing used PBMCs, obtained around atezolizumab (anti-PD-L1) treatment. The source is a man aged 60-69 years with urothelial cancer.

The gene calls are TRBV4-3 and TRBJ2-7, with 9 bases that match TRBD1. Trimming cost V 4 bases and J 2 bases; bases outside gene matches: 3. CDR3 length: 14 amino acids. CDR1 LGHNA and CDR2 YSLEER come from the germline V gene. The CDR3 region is CASSRGQGPYEQYF. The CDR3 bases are TGCGCCAGCAGCCGGGGACAGGGCCCCTACGAGCAGTACTTC.

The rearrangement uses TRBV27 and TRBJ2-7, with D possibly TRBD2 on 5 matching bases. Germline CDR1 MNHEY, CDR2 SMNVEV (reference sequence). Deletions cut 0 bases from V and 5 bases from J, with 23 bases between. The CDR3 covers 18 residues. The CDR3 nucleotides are TGTGCCAGCAGTTTATCGGGTTCCGGGCTTCAGACCGGGGACGAGCAGTACTTC. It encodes CASSLSGSGLQTGDEQYF.

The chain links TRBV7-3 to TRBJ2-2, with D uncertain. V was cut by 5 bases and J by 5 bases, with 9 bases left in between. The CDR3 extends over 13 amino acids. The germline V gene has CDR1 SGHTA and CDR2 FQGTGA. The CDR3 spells CASSRGSTGELFF. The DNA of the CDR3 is TGTGCCAGCAGCCGCGGCTCTACCGGGGAGCTGTTTTTT. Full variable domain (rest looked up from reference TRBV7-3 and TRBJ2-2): GAGVSQTPSNKVTEKGKYVELRCDPISGHTALYWYRQSLGQGPEFLIYFQGTGAADDSGLPNDRFFAVRPEGSVSTLKIQRTERGDSAVYLCASSRGSTGELFFGEGSRLTVL.

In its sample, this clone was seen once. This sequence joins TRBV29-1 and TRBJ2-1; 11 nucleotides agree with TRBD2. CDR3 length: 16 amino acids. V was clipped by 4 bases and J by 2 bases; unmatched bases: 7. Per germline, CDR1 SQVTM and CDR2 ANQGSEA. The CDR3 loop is CSVVATSGNPYNEQFF. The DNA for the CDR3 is TGCAGCGTTGTGGCGACTAGCGGGAATCCCTACAATGAGCAGTTCTTC.

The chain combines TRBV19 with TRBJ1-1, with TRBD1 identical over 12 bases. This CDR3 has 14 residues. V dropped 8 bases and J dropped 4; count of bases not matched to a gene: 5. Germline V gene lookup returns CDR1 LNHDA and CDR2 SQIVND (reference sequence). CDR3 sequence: CASGGTGGGTEAFF. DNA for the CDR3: TGTGCCAGTGGAGGGACAGGGGGCGGCACTGAAGCTTTCTTT.

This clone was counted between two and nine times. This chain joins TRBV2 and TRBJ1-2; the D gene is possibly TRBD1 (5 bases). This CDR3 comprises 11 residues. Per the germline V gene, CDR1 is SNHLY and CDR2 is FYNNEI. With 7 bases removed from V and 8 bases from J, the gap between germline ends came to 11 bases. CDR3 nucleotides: TGTGCCAGCAATCAGGGCAAGGGCTACACCTTC. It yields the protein CASNQGKGYTF.

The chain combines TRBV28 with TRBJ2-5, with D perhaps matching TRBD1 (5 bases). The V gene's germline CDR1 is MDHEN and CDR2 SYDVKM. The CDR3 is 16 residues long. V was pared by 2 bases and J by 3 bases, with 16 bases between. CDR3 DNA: TGTGCCAGCAGTTTAGGTCCAGGTCAGGGCGAAGAGACCCAGTACTTC. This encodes CASSLGPGQGEETQYF. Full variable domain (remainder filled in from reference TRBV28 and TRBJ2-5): DVKVTQSSRYLVKRTGEKVFLECVQDMDHENMFWYRQDPGLGLRLIYFSYDVKMKEKGDIPEGYSVSREKKERFSLILESASTNQTSMYLCASSLGPGQGEETQYFGPGTRLLVL.

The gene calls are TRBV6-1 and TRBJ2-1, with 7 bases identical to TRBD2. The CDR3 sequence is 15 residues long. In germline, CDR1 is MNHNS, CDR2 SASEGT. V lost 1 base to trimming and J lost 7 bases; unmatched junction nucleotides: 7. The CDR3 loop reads CASSEELASRNEQFF. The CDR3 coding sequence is TGTGCCAGCAGTGAAGAACTAGCGAGTAGGAATGAGCAGTTCTTC.

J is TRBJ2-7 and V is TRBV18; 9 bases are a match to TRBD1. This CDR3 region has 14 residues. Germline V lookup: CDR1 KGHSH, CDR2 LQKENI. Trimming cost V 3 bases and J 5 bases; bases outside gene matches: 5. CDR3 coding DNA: TGTGCCAGCTCACCGTTGGGACAGGGCCACGAGCAGTACTTC. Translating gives CASSPLGQGHEQYF.

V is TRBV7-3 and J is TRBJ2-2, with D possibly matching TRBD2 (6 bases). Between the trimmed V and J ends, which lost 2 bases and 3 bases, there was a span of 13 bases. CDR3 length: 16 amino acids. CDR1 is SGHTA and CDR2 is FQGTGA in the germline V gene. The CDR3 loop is CASSLGRGWDTGELFF. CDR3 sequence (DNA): TGTGCCAGCAGCTTAGGGCGGGGATGGGACACCGGGGAGCTGTTTTTT.

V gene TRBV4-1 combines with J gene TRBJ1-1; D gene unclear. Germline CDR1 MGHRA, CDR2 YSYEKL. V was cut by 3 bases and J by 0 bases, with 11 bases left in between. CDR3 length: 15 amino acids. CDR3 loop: CASSHPLFMNTEAFF. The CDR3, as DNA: TGCGCCAGCAGCCACCCGTTGTTTATGAACACTGAAGCTTTCTTT.

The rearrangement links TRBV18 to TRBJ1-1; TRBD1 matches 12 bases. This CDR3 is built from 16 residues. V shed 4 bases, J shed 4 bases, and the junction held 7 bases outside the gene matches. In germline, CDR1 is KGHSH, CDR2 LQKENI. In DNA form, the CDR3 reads TGTGCCAGCTCACTGCTCCGGGACAGGGGGCCCACTGAAGCTTTCTTT. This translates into CASSLLRDRGPTEAFF.

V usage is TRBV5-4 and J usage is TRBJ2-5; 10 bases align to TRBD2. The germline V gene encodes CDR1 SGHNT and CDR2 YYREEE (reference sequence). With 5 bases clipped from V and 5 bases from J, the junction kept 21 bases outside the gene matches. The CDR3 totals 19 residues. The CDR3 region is CASRPLGLAGALNGETQYF. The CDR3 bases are TGTGCCAGCAGACCCCTGGGGCTAGCGGGGGCGCTTAACGGGGAGACCCAGTACTTC.

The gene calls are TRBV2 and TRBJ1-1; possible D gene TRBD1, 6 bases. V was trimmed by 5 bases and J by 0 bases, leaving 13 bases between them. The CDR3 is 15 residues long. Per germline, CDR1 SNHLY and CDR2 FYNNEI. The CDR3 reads CASSNRAGMNTEAFF. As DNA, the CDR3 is TGTGCCAGCAGTAACAGGGCAGGGATGAACACTGAAGCTTTCTTT.

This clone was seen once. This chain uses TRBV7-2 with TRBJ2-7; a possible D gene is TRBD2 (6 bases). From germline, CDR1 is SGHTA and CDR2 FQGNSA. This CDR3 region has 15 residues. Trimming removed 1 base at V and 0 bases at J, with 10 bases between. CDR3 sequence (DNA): TGTGCCAGCAGCTTAGGCGCGGGAAGCTCCTACGAGCAGTACTTC. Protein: CASSLGAGSSYEQYF.

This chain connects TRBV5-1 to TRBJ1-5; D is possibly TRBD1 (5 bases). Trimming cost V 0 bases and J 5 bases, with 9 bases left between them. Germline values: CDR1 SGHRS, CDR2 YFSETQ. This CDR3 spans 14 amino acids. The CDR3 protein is CASSLVGGDQPQHF. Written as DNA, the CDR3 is TGCGCCAGCAGCTTGGTGGGAGGGGATCAGCCCCAGCATTTT.

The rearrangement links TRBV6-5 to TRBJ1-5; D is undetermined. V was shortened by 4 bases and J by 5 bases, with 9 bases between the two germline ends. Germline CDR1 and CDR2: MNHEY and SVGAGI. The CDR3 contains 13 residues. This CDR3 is CASSWARDQPQHF. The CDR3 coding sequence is TGTGCCAGCAGTTGGGCGAGGGATCAGCCCCAGCATTTT.

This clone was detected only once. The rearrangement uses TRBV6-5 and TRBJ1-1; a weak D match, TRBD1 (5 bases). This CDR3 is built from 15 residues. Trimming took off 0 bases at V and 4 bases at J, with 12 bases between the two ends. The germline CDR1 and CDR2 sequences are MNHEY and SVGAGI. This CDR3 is CASSYSALGGTEAFF. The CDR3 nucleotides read TGTGCCAGCAGTTACTCGGCCCTGGGGGGCACTGAAGCTTTCTTT.

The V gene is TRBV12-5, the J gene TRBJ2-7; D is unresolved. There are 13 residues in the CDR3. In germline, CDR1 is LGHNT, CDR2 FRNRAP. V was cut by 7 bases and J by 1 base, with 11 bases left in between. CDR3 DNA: TGTGCTAGTGCTCCCACACCTTCCTACGAGCAGTACTTC. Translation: CASAPTPSYEQYF.

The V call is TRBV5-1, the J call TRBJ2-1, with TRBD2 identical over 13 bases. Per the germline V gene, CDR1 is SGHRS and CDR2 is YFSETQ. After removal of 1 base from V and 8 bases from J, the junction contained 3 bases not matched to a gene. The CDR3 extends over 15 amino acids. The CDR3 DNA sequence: TGCGCCAGCAGCTTGACTAGCGGGAGGGGTTATGAGCAGTTCTTC. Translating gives CASSLTSGRGYEQFF.

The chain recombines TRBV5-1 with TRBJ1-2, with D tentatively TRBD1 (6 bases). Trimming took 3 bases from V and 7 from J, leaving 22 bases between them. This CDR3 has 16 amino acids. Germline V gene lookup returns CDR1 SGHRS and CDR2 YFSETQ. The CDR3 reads CASSSTPGIQGTGYTF. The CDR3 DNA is TGCGCCAGCAGCTCGACGCCAGGGATACAGGGTACTGGCTACACCTTC. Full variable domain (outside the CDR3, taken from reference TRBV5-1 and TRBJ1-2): KAGVTQTPRYLIKTRGQQVTLSCSPISGHRSVSWYQQTPGQGLQFLFEYFSETQRNKGNFPGRFSGRQFSNSRSEMNVSTLELGDSALYLCASSSTPGIQGTGYTFGSGTRLTVV.

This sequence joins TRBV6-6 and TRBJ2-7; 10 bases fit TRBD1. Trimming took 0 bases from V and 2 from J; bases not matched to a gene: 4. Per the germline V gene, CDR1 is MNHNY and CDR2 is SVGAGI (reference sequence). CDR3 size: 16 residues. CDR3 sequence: CASSYSPGTGAYEQYF. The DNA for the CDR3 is TGTGCCAGCAGTTACTCGCCCGGGACAGGGGCCTACGAGCAGTACTTC.

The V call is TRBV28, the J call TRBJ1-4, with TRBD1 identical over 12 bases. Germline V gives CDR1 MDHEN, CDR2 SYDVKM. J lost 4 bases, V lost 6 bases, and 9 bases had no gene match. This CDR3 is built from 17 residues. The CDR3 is CASRLRDRGLGNEKLFF. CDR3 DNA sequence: TGTGCCAGCAGACTCCGGGACAGGGGGCTTGGTAATGAAAAACTGTTTTTT.

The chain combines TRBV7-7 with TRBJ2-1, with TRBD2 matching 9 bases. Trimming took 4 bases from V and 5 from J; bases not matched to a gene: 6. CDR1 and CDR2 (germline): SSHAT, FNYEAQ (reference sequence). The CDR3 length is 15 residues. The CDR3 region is CASSSQRGDNNEQFF. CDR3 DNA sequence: TGTGCCAGCAGCTCTCAGCGGGGGGATAACAATGAGCAGTTCTTC.

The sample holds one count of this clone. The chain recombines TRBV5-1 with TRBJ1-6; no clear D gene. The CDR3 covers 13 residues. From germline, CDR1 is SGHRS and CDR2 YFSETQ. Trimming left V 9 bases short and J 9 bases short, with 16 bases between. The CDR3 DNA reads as TGCGCCACCTCCGTCGAGGAGGGTTCACCCCTCCACTTT. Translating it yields CATSVEEGSPLHF.

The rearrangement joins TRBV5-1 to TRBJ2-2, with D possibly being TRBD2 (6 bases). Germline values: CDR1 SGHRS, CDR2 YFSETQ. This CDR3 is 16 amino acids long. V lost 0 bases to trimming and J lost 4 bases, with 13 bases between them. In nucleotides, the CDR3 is TGCGCCAGCAGCTTGGGGCTAGTCGGGGGCACCGGGGAGCTGTTTTTT. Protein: CASSLGLVGGTGELFF.